These 12 T cell receptor beta chains were all obtained from the same sample, sequenced in a study of blood T cell repertoires in COVID-19. The assay was immunoSEQ multiplex PCR, and TCRdb's table has in-frame clones only and misses some. The sample shows under 100,000 clones, more than 75% of them seen only once. The sequenced sample was peripheral blood. These receptors were obtained from a human donor in a cohort sampled during active COVID-19.

V gene TRBV7-9 combines with J gene TRBJ2-2, with D possibly being TRBD2 (6 bases). The CDR3 is 16 residues long. CDR1 SEHNR and CDR2 FQNEAQ come from the germline V gene (reference sequence). Trimming took off 5 bases at V and 4 bases at J, with 17 bases between the two ends. The CDR3: CASSPPGSEGTGELFF. The CDR3 DNA follows: TGTGCCAGCAGCCCGCCCGGCTCGGAGGGCACCGGGGAGCTGTTTTTT.

The V and J genes are TRBV9 and TRBJ1-2, with a weak D call TRBD1 (5 bases). Trimming cost V 3 bases and J 1 base, with 16 bases left between them. This CDR3 has 16 amino acids. In germline, CDR1 is SGDLS, CDR2 YYNGEE. The CDR3 sequence: CASSAPARGGNYGYTF. The CDR3 region has the DNA TGTGCCAGCAGCGCACCCGCCCGGGGGGGTAACTATGGCTACACCTTC.

The chain links TRBV6-5 to TRBJ2-2; 12 nucleotides line up with TRBD2. Germline CDR1 is MNHEY and CDR2 is SVGAGI. CDR3 length equals 16 residues. J gave up 7 bases and V 2 bases, and 5 bases lay outside the gene matches. In DNA form, the CDR3 reads TGTGCCAGCAGTTACGGTCTAGCGGGAGGGCGCGGGGAGCTGTTTTTT. Translating it yields CASSYGLAGGRGELFF.

This clone was detected once. The chain employs TRBV5-1 and TRBJ1-1; D might be TRBD1 (5 bases). This CDR3 contains 13 residues. CDR1 and CDR2 (germline): SGHRS, YFSETQ. V lost 5 bases to trimming and J lost 6 bases, with 14 bases between them. CDR3 in amino acids: CASSSGGGSEAFF. The DNA for the CDR3 is TGCGCCAGCAGTTCGGGGGGAGGGTCTGAAGCTTTCTTT.

In its sample, this clone was seen a few times. The CDR3 here is CASSPDRGIDGYTF. The CDR3 nucleotides are TGCGCCAGCAGCCCCGACAGGGGAATAGATGGCTACACCTTC. The V and J genes are TRBV4-1 and TRBJ1-2; 8 bases are shared with TRBD1. CDR3 length equals 14 residues. V shed 4 bases and J 6 bases; nucleotides not matched to a gene: 7. The germline CDR1 and CDR2 sequences are MGHRA and YSYEKL.

This sequence joins TRBV7-8 and TRBJ2-1, with TRBD2 matching over 9 bases. The CDR3 is 15 residues long. Losses at the gene ends were 3 bases for V and 0 bases for J; bases not matched to a gene: 0. The V gene's germline CDR1 is SGHVS and CDR2 FQNEAQ. CDR3 in DNA: TGTGCCAGCAGCTTTAGCGGGAGCTCCTACAATGAGCAGTTCTTC. It translates to CASSFSGSSYNEQFF.

This chain links TRBV5-4 with TRBJ2-1; 10 nucleotides align to TRBD2. The CDR3 loop spans 19 amino acids. J was trimmed by 0 bases and V by 4 bases; bases with no gene match: 13. The germline V gene encodes CDR1 SGHNT and CDR2 YYREEE (reference sequence). The CDR3 here is CASSRTLAGDGGSYNEQFF. CDR3 coding DNA: TGTGCCAGCAGCAGGACTCTAGCGGGAGACGGAGGCTCCTACAATGAGCAGTTCTTC.

This clone turned up a few times. The rearrangement uses TRBV30 and TRBJ1-4; 9 positions agree with TRBD1. V shed 3 bases, J shed 5 bases, and the junction held 4 bases outside the gene matches. The CDR3 has 14 residues. Germline CDR1 reads GTSNPN; CDR2 reads SVGIG (reference sequence). The CDR3 DNA reads TGTGCCTGGAGCTCCGGGACAGGGAATGAAAAACTGTTTTTT. Translation gives CAWSSGTGNEKLFF.

CDR3 region: CASRRTVRTVQETQYF. CDR3 nucleotides: TGTGCCAGCCGGCGCACAGTGCGGACAGTTCAAGAGACCCAGTACTTC. The chain recombines TRBV28 with TRBJ2-5; D is perhaps TRBD1 (6 bases). V was pared by 8 bases and J by 2 bases, with 21 bases between. This CDR3 has 16 residues. The germline CDR1 and CDR2 sequences are MDHEN and SYDVKM.

The chain links TRBV28 to TRBJ1-2; possible D gene TRBD1, 5 bases. Per germline, CDR1 MDHEN and CDR2 SYDVKM. With 6 bases removed from V and 4 bases from J, the gap between germline ends came to 18 bases. This CDR3 comprises 15 residues. The CDR3 sequence: CASSTPIGGSYGYTF. CDR3 DNA: TGTGCCAGCAGCACCCCCATCGGGGGGAGCTATGGCTACACCTTC.

This clone has just one count. The chain has TRBV2 and TRBJ1-5, with a tentative D call TRBD1 (6 bases). Trimming removed 1 base from V and 0 bases from J, with 13 bases in between. The CDR3 contains 17 residues. Germline CDR1 is SNHLY and CDR2 is FYNNEI. The CDR3 here is CASSEGGPSNSNQPQHF. In nucleotides, the CDR3 is TGTGCCAGCAGTGAAGGGGGGCCAAGTAATAGCAATCAGCCCCAGCATTTT. The whole variable domain, remainder taken from reference TRBV2 and TRBJ1-5, is EPEVTQTPSHQVTQMGQEVILRCVPISNHLYFYWYRQILGQKVEFLVSFYNNEISEKSEIFDDQFSVERPDGSNFTLKIRSTKLEDSAMYFCASSEGGPSNSNQPQHFGDGTRLSIL.

The genes are TRBV5-1 and TRBJ2-2, with 7 bases matching TRBD1. The CDR3 spans 15 residues. V dropped 4 bases and J dropped 6; count of bases not matched to a gene: 9. Germline V gene lookup returns CDR1 SGHRS and CDR2 YFSETQ. For the CDR3, the DNA is TGCGCCAGCAGCACCCGACAGGGTGAGGCCGGGGAGCTGTTTTTT. It codes for CASSTRQGEAGELFF. Looking up the rest from reference TRBV5-1 and TRBJ2-2 gives the full variable domain: KAGVTQTPRYLIKTRGQQVTLSCSPISGHRSVSWYQQTPGQGLQFLFEYFSETQRNKGNFPGRFSGRQFSNSRSEMNVSTLELGDSALYLCASSTRQGEAGELFFGEGSRLTVL.